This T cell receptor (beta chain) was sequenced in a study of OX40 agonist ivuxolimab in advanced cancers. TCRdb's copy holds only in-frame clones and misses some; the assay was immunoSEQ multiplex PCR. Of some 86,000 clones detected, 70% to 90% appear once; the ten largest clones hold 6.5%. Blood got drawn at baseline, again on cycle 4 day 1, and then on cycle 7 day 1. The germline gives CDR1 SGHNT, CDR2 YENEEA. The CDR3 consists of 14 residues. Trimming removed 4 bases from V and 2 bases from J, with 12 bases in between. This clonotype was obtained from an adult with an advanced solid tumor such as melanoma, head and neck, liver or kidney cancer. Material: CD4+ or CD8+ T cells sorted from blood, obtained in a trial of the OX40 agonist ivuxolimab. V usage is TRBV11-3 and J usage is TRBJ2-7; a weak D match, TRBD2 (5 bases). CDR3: CASSSGGYAYEQYF. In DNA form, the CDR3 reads TGTGCCAGCAGCTCGGGCGGGTATGCCTACGAGCAGTACTTC.